This TCR beta chain was recovered during a study of blood T cells in healthy people across ages. About this clonotype: Mismatch with germline at one junction end may stem from a read error.

The CDR3 has 17 residues. Germline CDR1 reads LGHDT; CDR2 reads YNNKEL (reference sequence). A second roughly 6 to 11 cycle PCR used barcoded and J-beta primers. TCRdb used MiXCR to reprocess the 5' RACE reads, holding one entry per CDR3 protein. The table lists more than 650,000 distinct CDR3 sequences, about 55% of them singletons, with approximately 41% in the top ten. The chain uses TRBV3-1 and TRBJ1-2, with 10 bases that match TRBD1. The clonotype comes from a man older than 75 in good health. The material sequenced was blood. CDR3 sequence reads: CAGSQQRDRGGVERYTF. CDR3 DNA sequence: TGTGCCGGCAGCCAACAACGGGACAGGGGAGGCGTTGAACGCTACACCTTC.